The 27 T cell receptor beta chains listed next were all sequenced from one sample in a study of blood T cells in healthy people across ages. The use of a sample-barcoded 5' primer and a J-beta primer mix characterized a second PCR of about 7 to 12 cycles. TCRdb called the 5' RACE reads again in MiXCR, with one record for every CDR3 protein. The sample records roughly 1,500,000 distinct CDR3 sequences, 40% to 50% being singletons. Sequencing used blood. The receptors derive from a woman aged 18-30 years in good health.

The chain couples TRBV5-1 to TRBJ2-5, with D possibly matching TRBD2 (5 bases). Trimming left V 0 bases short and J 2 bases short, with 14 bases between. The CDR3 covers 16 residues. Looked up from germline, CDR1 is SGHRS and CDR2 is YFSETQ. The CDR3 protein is CASSLGSGSIQETQYF. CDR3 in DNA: TGCGCCAGCAGCTTGGGGAGCGGATCCATACAAGAGACCCAGTACTTC. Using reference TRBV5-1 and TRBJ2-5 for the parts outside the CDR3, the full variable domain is KAGVTQTPRYLIKTRGQQVTLSCSPISGHRSVSWYQQTPGQGLQFLFEYFSETQRNKGNFPGRFSGRQFSNSRSEMNVSTLELGDSALYLCASSLGSGSIQETQYFGPGTRLLVL.

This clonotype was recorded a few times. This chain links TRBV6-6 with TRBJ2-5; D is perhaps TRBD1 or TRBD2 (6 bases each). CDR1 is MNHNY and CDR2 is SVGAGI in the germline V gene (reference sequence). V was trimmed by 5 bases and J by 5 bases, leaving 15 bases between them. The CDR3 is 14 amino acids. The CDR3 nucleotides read TGTGCCAGCAGTCCCCCGGGGGCAGGGGAGACCCAGTACTTC. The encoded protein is CASSPPGAGETQYF.

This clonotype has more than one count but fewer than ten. The CDR3 region is CASSLRSEAGAYEQYF. The CDR3 DNA follows: TGTGCCAGCAGCCTCAGAAGCGAGGCGGGAGCCTACGAGCAGTACTTC. V is TRBV4-2 and J is TRBJ2-7; 7 positions agree with TRBD2. Per germline, CDR1 LGHNA and CDR2 YNFKEQ. V lost 4 bases and J lost 2; bases outside the gene matches: 11. This CDR3 spans 16 amino acids.

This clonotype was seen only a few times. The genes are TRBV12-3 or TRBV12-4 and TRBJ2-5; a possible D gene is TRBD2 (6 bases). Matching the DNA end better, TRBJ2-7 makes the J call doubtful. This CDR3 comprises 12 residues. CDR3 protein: CASTPGGDEQYF. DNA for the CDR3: TGTGCCAGCACCCCTGGAGGGGACGAGCAGTACTTC.

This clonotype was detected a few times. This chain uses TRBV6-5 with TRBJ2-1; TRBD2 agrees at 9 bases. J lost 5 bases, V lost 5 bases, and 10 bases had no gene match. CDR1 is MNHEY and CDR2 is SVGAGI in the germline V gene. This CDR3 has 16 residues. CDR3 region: CASSPSRGGPHNEQFF. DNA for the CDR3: TGTGCCAGCAGTCCATCGCGGGGGGGCCCCCACAATGAGCAGTTCTTC.

CDR3 sequence reads: CASRWTSGGTYEQYF. The CDR3, as DNA: TGTGCCAGCAGGTGGACTAGCGGAGGCACCTACGAGCAGTACTTC. The chain is built from TRBV5-5 and TRBJ2-7; 10 positions agree with TRBD2. Germline V gene lookup returns CDR1 SGHKS and CDR2 YYEKEE (reference sequence). V gave up 5 bases and J gave up 2 bases; unmatched junction bases: 7. The CDR3 spans 15 residues.

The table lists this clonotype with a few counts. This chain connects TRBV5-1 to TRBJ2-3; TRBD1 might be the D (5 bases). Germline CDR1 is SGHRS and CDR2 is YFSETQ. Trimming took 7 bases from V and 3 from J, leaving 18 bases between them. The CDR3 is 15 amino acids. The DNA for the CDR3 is TGCGCCAGCGAGCCCAGGGCGAAGAGAACAGATACGCAGTATTTT. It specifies CASEPRAKRTDTQYF.

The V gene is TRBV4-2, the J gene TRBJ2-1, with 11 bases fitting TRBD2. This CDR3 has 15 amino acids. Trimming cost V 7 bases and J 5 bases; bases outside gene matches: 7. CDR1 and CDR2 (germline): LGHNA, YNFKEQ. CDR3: CASTATSGGDNEQFF. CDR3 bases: TGTGCCAGCACCGCAACTAGCGGGGGTGACAATGAGCAGTTCTTC.

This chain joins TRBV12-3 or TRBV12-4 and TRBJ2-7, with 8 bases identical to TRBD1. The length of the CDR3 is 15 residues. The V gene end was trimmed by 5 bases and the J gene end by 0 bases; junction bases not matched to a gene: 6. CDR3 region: CASSPNTGGSYEQYF. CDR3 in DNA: TGTGCCAGCAGTCCCAATACAGGGGGCTCCTACGAGCAGTACTTC.

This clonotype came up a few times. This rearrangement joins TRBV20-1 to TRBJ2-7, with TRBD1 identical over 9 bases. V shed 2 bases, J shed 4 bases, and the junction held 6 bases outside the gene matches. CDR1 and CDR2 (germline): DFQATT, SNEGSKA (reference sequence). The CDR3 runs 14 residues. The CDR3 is CSARPDRGTYEQYF. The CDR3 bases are TGCAGTGCTAGACCCGACAGGGGGACATACGAGCAGTACTTC.

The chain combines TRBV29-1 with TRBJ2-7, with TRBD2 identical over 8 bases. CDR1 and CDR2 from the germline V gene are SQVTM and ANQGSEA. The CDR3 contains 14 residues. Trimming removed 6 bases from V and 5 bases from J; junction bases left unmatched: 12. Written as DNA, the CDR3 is TGCAGCGTCGATCCGGGACTAGGGGGGGACGAGCAGTACTTC. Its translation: CSVDPGLGGDEQYF.

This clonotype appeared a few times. In DNA, the CDR3 is TGTGCCAGCAGCGTAGGCGGCAGGGGTAATGAGCAGTTCTTC. This gives the protein CASSVGGRGNEQFF. The chain has TRBV9 and TRBJ2-1; weak D call: TRBD1 (6 bases). Trimming shortened V by 0 bases and J by 7 bases, and 11 bases separated the two germline ends. CDR1 and CDR2 (germline): SGDLS, YYNGEE. This CDR3 region has 14 residues. The entire variable domain, with the rest obtained from reference TRBV9 and TRBJ2-1, is as follows: DSGVTQTPKHLITATGQRVTLRCSPRSGDLSVYWYQQSLDQGLQFLIQYYNGEERAKGNILERFSAQQFPDLHSELNLSSLELGDSALYFCASSVGGRGNEQFFGPGTRLTVL.

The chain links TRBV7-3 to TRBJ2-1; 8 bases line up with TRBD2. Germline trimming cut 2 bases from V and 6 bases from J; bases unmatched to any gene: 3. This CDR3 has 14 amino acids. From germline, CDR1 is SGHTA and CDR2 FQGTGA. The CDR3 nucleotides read TGTGCCAGCAGCTTAGGCGGGGGGACCAATGAGCAGTTCTTC. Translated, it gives CASSLGGGTNEQFF.

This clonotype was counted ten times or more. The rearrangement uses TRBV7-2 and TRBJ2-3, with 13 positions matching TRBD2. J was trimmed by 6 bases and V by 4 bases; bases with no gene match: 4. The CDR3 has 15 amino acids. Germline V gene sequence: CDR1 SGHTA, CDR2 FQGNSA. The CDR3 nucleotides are TGTGCCAGCAGCTCCCGACTAGCGGGAGGCGATACGCAGTATTTT. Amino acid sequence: CASSSRLAGGDTQYF.

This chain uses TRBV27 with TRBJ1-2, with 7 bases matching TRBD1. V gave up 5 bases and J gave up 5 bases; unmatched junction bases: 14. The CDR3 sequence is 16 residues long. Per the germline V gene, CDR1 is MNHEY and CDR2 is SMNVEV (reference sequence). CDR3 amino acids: CASSLRPTGPPYGYTF. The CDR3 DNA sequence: TGTGCCAGCAGTCTCCGCCCGACAGGGCCCCCATATGGCTACACCTTC.

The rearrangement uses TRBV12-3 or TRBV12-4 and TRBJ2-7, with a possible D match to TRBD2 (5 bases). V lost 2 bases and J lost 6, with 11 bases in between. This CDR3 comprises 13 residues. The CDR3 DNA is TGTGCCAGCAGTTTACTAGTCGCGGGCGAGCAGTACTTC. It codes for CASSLLVAGEQYF.

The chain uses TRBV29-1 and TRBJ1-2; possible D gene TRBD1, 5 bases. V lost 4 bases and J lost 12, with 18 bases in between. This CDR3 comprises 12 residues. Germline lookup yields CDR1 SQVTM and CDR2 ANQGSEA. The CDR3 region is CSVVGRRKGNTF. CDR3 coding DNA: TGCAGCGTTGTAGGACGGCGGAAGGGGAACACCTTC.

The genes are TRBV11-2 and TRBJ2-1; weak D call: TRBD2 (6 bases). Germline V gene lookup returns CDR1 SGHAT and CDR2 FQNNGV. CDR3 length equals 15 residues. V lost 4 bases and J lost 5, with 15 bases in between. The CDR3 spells CASSSRVAVNNEQFF. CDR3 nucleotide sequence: TGTGCCAGCAGCTCCCGAGTAGCGGTAAACAATGAGCAGTTCTTC.

The CDR3 DNA sequence: TGCGCCAGCAGCCAAGACACACAGGGTTTTGGCTACACCTTC. Its protein product is CASSQDTQGFGYTF. The rearrangement uses TRBV4-1 and TRBJ1-2, with D possibly being TRBD1 (6 bases). The CDR3 is made up of 14 amino acids. Deletions cut 0 bases from V and 7 bases from J, with 12 bases between. Germline V gene lookup returns CDR1 MGHRA and CDR2 YSYEKL.

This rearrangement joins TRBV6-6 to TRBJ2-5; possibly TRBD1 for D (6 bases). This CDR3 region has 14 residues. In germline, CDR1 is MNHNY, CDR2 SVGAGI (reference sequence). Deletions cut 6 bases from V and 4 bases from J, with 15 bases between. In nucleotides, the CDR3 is TGTGCCAGCAGCCCCGGACAGTTTCGAGAGACCCAGTACTTC. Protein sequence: CASSPGQFRETQYF.

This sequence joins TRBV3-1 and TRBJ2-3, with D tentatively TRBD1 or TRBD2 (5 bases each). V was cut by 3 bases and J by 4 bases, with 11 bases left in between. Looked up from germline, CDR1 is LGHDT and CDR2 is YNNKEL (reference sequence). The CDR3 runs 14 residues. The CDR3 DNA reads TGTGCCAGCAGCCATTCGAGGGGACCAGATACGCAGTATTTT. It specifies CASSHSRGPDTQYF.

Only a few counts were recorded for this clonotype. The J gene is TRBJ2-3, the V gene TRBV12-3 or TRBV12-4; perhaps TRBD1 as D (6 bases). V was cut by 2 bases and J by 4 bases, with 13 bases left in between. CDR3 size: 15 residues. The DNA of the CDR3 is TGTGCCAGCAGTTTATGGGGGCTAATGCCAGATACGCAGTATTTT. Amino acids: CASSLWGLMPDTQYF.

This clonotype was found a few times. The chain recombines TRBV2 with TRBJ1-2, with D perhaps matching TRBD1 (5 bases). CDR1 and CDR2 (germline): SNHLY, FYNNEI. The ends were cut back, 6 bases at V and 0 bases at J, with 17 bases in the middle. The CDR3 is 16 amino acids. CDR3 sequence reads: CASRIHGTVANYGYTF. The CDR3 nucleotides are TGTGCCAGCAGGATACACGGGACGGTCGCTAACTATGGCTACACCTTC.

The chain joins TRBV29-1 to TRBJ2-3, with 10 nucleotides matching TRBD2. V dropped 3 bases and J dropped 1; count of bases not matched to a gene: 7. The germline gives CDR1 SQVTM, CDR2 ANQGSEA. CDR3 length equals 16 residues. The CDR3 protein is CSVESGGAPGTDTQYF. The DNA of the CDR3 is TGCAGCGTTGAGAGCGGGGGGGCCCCTGGCACAGATACGCAGTATTTT.

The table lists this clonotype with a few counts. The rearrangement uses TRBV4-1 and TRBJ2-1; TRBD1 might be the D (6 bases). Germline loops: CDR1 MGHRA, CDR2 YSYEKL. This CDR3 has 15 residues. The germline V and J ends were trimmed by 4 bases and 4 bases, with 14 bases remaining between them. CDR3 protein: CASSLPGTYYNEQFF. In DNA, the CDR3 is TGCGCCAGCAGCCTGCCCGGGACATATTACAATGAGCAGTTCTTC.

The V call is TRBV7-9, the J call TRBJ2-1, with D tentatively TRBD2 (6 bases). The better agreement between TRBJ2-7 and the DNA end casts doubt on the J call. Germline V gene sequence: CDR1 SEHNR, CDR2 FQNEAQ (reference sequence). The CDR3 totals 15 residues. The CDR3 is CASSVMGGSYNEQYF. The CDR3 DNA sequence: TGTGCCAGCAGCGTCATGGGGGGTTCCTACAATGAGCAGTACTTC.

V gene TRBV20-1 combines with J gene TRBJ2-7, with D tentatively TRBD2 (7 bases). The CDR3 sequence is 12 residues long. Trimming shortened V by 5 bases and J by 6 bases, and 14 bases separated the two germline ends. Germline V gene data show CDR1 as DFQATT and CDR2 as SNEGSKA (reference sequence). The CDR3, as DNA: TGCAGTGCTGGGGACGGGGGGCCCGAGCAGTACTTC. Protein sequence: CSAGDGGPEQYF.